Detailed here is one T cell receptor beta chain. Which antigen it targets is not known. No clone much larger than this one lies a single base away; base qualities are absent. These data are taken from a study of T cell repertoires in cytomegalovirus infection (dated by TCRdb to the late 2010s). Regarding the study in general: Donor HLA type was relevant to the analysis, as public TCR beta signatures indicated carriage of CMV infection together with the matching HLA type. Paper-wide results and their limitations: In both this cohort and an independent cohort of approximately 350 donors, the cumulative frequency of public TCR beta family members distinguished carriers of CMV infection plus the relevant HLA type. The ex vivo response was dominated by HLA-C-restricted CMV-specific TCR beta clonotypes, which also provided the single most frequent clonotype in two of eight donors.

The CDR3 sequence holds 14 residues, the cysteine and phenylalanine included. Only the CDR3 DNA stays, 42 bases, in frame from base 1. Via the germline V gene, CDR1 is SGHDN and CDR2 FVKESK. V is shortened by 0 bases, J by 5 bases, and the region joining them spans 10 bases. Sequencer: Illumina HiSeq 1500. TCRdb trimmed public reads at Q25 via fastp, called clones via MiXCR and kept in-frame beta chains. Rows merge per CDR3 protein into single entries with the most common DNA and genes. The sample has 250,000 or so distinct CDR3 sequences on record, 17% of them singletons. The ten largest clones represent approximately 44% of the sample.

Sequenced input: CD8+ T cells from PBMCs. The sequence links TRBV14 to TRBJ1-2; the D gene is unclear. The clonotype originates from a human donor in good health (CMV status not recorded). Some clones in this sample may be carry-over from other donors' samples. CDR3 sequence: CASSQDGRGYGYTF. Here is the DNA: TGTGCCAGCAGCCAAGACGGCAGAGGTTATGGCTACACCTTC.